The present T cell receptor (beta chain) was sequenced within a study of T-cell memory formation after mild COVID-19. Study-wide results and caveats: Among clones contracting day 15 to 85, CD4/CD8 was balanced, whereas later expanders leaned CD4+.

About this clonotype: What it recognizes is unknown.

The CDR3 spans 15 residues. Germline CDR1 SNHLY, CDR2 FYNNEI. The germline V and J ends were trimmed by 2 bases and 0 bases, with 10 bases remaining between them. TCRdb redid the calling of the 5' RACE reads with MiXCR, one entry per CDR3 protein. The sample records 500,000 to 550,000 distinct CDR3 sequences, around 20% being singletons. This receptor was obtained from an adult woman who had mild COVID-19 (a few samples of this study predate the infection). Cell type and time point are not known. The chain couples TRBV2 to TRBJ1-1, with D maybe TRBD1 (5 bases). The source material was PBMCs or a T cell subset sorted from them (not recorded which). The CDR3 DNA sequence: TGTGCCAGCAGTGAACAGGGAGGAGTGAACACTGAAGCTTTCTTT. It specifies CASSEQGGVNTEAFF.